A single sample gave rise to the 23 T cell receptor beta chains below, sequenced in a study of T cells in Graves' hyperthyroidism and ophthalmopathy. Amplified TCR beta CDR3 regions derived from RNA transcripts. First-round RT-PCR with HTBI primers amplified the TCR CDR3 region. MiXCR, applied by TCRdb to the multiplex PCR reads, yields one record per CDR3 protein. The sample shows 270,000 or so distinct CDR3 sequences, less than 30% of them seen only once. What was sequenced was blood. These receptor sequences come from a man between 35 and 55 years old with Graves' hyperthyroidism that later progressed to Graves' ophthalmopathy.

The rearrangement links TRBV6-1 to TRBJ2-5; TRBD1 aligns across 7 bases. CDR3 length: 14 residues. CDR1 MNHNS and CDR2 SASEGT come from the germline V gene. V shed 3 bases, J shed 1 base, and the junction held 2 bases outside the gene matches. The CDR3 protein is CASSEGDSQETQYF. The CDR3 nucleotides are TGTGCCAGCAGTGAGGGGGACAGCCAAGAGACCCAGTACTTC.

This clonotype has at least ten counts. This sequence joins TRBV20-1 and TRBJ1-5, with a tentative D call TRBD1 (6 bases). The CDR3 runs to 16 residues. Germline-derived CDR1 and CDR2 are DFQATT and SNEGSKA (reference sequence). Trimming stripped 6 bases from V and 4 bases from J, with 22 bases between. The CDR3 DNA reads TGCAGTGCCTTCAAGGGGGGGTCCCCGGCAAATCAGCCCCAGCATTTT. The encoded protein is CSAFKGGSPANQPQHF.

In its sample, this clonotype was seen many times. The chain recombines TRBV2 with TRBJ1-1, with D unresolved. V lost 2 bases, J lost 4 bases, and 11 bases lay in between. Germline CDR1 and CDR2: SNHLY and FYNNEI. The length of the CDR3 is 14 residues. The CDR3 is CASSETERGTEAFF. As DNA, the CDR3 is TGTGCCAGCAGTGAAACGGAACGAGGCACTGAAGCTTTCTTT.

The gene calls are TRBV7-9 and TRBJ1-5; D ambiguous. This CDR3 spans 15 amino acids. V was clipped by 5 bases and J by 2 bases, with 13 bases between them. From germline, CDR1 is SEHNR and CDR2 FQNEAQ (reference sequence). CDR3 DNA: TGTGCCAGCAGCACCGATAGGGAGGGCAATCAGCCCCAGCATTTT. As protein: CASSTDREGNQPQHF.

The chain recombines TRBV4-2 with TRBJ2-7; no clear D. The V end was cut by 3 bases, the J end by 0 bases, with 12 bases between. Germline values: CDR1 LGHNA, CDR2 YNFKEQ. This CDR3 comprises 15 residues. The CDR3 sequence is CASSQNNLGSYEQYF. CDR3 nucleotides: TGTGCCAGCAGCCAGAACAACCTCGGCTCCTACGAGCAGTACTTC.

V and J are TRBV6-1 and TRBJ2-5; a possible D gene is TRBD1 (6 bases). Trimming took 6 bases from V and 2 from J, leaving 13 bases between them. Germline CDR1 is MNHNS and CDR2 is SASEGT. CDR3 length: 14 residues. The CDR3 DNA reads as TGTGCCAGCAGGCGACAGGAGATTCAAGAGACCCAGTACTTC. It translates to CASRRQEIQETQYF.

This clonotype appeared many times. The CDR3 reads CASSRVHRENQPQHF. The DNA for the CDR3 is TGCGCCAGCAGCCGCGTACACAGGGAGAATCAGCCCCAGCATTTT. The J gene is TRBJ1-5, the V gene TRBV4-1; tentative D call: TRBD1 (6 bases). The germline V gene encodes CDR1 MGHRA and CDR2 YSYEKL. CDR3 length: 15 residues. Trimming removed 4 bases from V and 4 bases from J, with 14 bases in between.

This clonotype showed up many times. The CDR3 spells CASTLKETQYF. CDR3 nucleotide sequence: TGTGCCAGCACTCTGAAAGAGACCCAGTACTTC. This chain links TRBV6-2 or TRBV6-3 with TRBJ2-5; D is ambiguous. The germline CDR1 and CDR2 sequences are MNHEY and SVGEGT. The V and J ends lost 7 bases and 3 bases respectively, with 6 bases between them. The CDR3 is made up of 11 amino acids.

This clonotype was seen ten or more times. The CDR3 DNA is TGCAGTGCTAAAAGGGGCGCGGGGGAGACCCAGTACTTC. This gives the protein CSAKRGAGETQYF. J is TRBJ2-5 and V is TRBV20-1; maybe TRBD2 (6 bases). Germline CDR1 reads DFQATT; CDR2 reads SNEGSKA (reference sequence). Trimming removed 4 bases at V and 5 bases at J, with 14 bases between. The CDR3 runs to 13 residues.

The genes are TRBV5-1 and TRBJ2-2; D ambiguous. Germline V gene lookup returns CDR1 SGHRS and CDR2 YFSETQ. The V end lost 0 bases, the J end lost 3 bases, and 9 bases lay between the germline ends. The CDR3 extends over 15 amino acids. Here the CDR3 DNA reads TGCGCCAGCAGCTTGGGTACGAGTGACACCGGGGAGCTGTTTTTT. It specifies CASSLGTSDTGELFF.

This sequence joins TRBV6-2 or TRBV6-3 and TRBJ2-7; D is perhaps TRBD2 (6 bases). The V gene's germline CDR1 is MNHEY and CDR2 SVGEGT. This CDR3 contains 15 residues. V was cut by 6 bases and J by 3 bases, with 18 bases left in between. The CDR3 DNA follows: TGTGCCAGCAGAAGACCCGGGACTCGAGACTACGAGCAGTACTTC. Translated: CASRRPGTRDYEQYF.

This clonotype was counted at least ten times. This chain joins TRBV19 and TRBJ1-5; 11 bases align to TRBD1. The trim removed 4 bases at V and 1 base at J, leaving 9 bases unmatched. Germline lookup yields CDR1 LNHDA and CDR2 SQIVND (reference sequence). The CDR3 is made up of 18 amino acids. The CDR3 spells CASSTRDRGTRSNQPQHF. The CDR3, as DNA: TGTGCCAGTAGTACCCGGGACAGGGGGACGAGGAGCAATCAGCCCCAGCATTTT. The full variable domain, completed using reference TRBV19 and TRBJ1-5, is DGGITQSPKYLFRKEGQNVTLSCEQNLNHDAMYWYRQDPGQGLRLIYYSQIVNDFQKGDIAEGYSVSREKKESFPLTVTSAQKNPTAFYLCASSTRDRGTRSNQPQHFGDGTRLSIL.

This clonotype was recorded at least ten times. The rearrangement links TRBV6-2 or TRBV6-3 to TRBJ2-5; D not resolved. Trimming stripped 5 bases from V and 2 bases from J, with 12 bases between. The CDR3 spans 14 residues. Germline V CDR1 and CDR2: MNHEY, SVGEGT. Here the CDR3 reads CASSLGRTQETQYF. The CDR3 nucleotides are TGTGCCAGCAGTCTAGGCCGCACTCAAGAGACCCAGTACTTC.

This clonotype was detected ten times or more. The chain combines TRBV29-1 with TRBJ1-1; 9 bases fit TRBD1. After removal of 6 bases from V and 0 bases from J, the junction contained 11 bases not matched to a gene. Germline CDR1 SQVTM, CDR2 ANQGSEA. The CDR3 spans 16 residues. The DNA of the CDR3 is TGCAGCGTAGCTACCAGGACAGGGGCTATGAACACTGAAGCTTTCTTT. This encodes CSVATRTGAMNTEAFF.

This clonotype has more than one count but fewer than ten. A single base separates this from a much larger clone, so it may be a read error. V and J are TRBV28 and TRBJ2-5; tentatively, D is TRBD2 (6 bases). Between the trimmed V and J ends, which lost 6 bases and 9 bases, there was a span of 17 bases. Germline V gene data show CDR1 as MDHEN and CDR2 as SYDVKM. The CDR3 runs to 13 residues. In DNA form, the CDR3 reads TGTGCCAGCAGCGAGACTAGATCGGGGGCCCAGTACTTC. Its translation is CASSETRSGAQYF.

This clonotype was seen ten or more times. The chain carries TRBV11-2 and TRBJ2-2; weak D call: TRBD1 (6 bases). Trimming took off 7 bases at V and 0 bases at J, with 15 bases between the two ends. The germline V gene encodes CDR1 SGHAT and CDR2 FQNNGV. The CDR3 consists of 16 residues. As DNA, the CDR3 is TGTGCCAGCATCCAACTGGGACATTCGAACACCGGGGAGCTGTTTTTT. Protein product: CASIQLGHSNTGELFF.

The sample holds many counts of this clonotype. V usage is TRBV6-2 or TRBV6-3 and J usage is TRBJ2-7, with no clear D. With 5 bases removed from V and 2 bases from J, the gap between germline ends came to 7 bases. Germline V gives CDR1 MNHEY, CDR2 SVGEGT. This CDR3 is 12 amino acids long. CDR3 nucleotide sequence: TGTGCCAGCAGTCAATATACCTACGAGCAGTACTTC. It specifies CASSQYTYEQYF.

This clonotype showed up just a few times. The chain links TRBV11-2 to TRBJ1-1, with TRBD1 matching over 7 bases. Germline CDR1 reads SGHAT; CDR2 reads FQNNGV. V lost 5 bases, J lost 1 base, and 10 bases stayed unmatched. The CDR3 length is 16 residues. The CDR3 spells CASSRQGAGGNTEAFF. The CDR3 bases are TGTGCCAGCAGCCGCCAGGGTGCAGGGGGGAACACTGAAGCTTTCTTT.

This chain links TRBV5-1 with TRBJ2-7; TRBD1 agrees at 9 bases. The CDR3 is 13 amino acids. In germline, CDR1 is SGHRS, CDR2 YFSETQ. Trimming at V came to 6 bases and at J to 6 bases, leaving 7 bases not matched to a gene. Here the CDR3 DNA reads TGCGCCAGCACCCGGACAGGGGATAGCGAGCAGTACTTC. As protein: CASTRTGDSEQYF.

In the case of this clonotype: This could be a read error, since a much larger clone is one nucleotide away. The chain recombines TRBV30 with TRBJ1-1; D not certain. CDR1 is GTSNPN and CDR2 is SVGIG in the germline V gene (reference sequence). This CDR3 comprises 14 residues. The CDR3 bases are TGTGCCTGGAGGGCGGGCGGGTTGAACACTGAAGCTCTCTTT. Its translation: CAWRAGGLNTEALF.

This clonotype was counted many times. V and J are TRBV7-3 and TRBJ2-2; D is unclear. CDR1 is SGHTA, CDR2 FQGTGA, per germline. The V and J ends lost 2 bases and 3 bases respectively, with 10 bases between them. The CDR3 has 15 amino acids. This CDR3 reads CASSLVADHTGELFF. CDR3 nucleotide sequence: TGTGCCAGCAGCTTAGTCGCGGATCACACCGGGGAGCTGTTTTTT.

The V and J genes are TRBV19 and TRBJ2-5; 9 bases map to TRBD1. V shed 7 bases and J 3 bases; nucleotides not matched to a gene: 3. Germline loops: CDR1 LNHDA, CDR2 SQIVND (reference sequence). CDR3 length equals 13 residues. The CDR3 protein is CASTRTGEETQYF. For the CDR3, the DNA is TGTGCCAGTACGAGGACAGGGGAAGAGACCCAGTACTTC.

This clonotype was picked up many times. The chain combines TRBV5-4 with TRBJ2-2, with D unresolved. Germline CDR1 SGHNT, CDR2 YYREEE (reference sequence). The V end was cut by 0 bases, the J end by 0 bases, with 6 bases between. The CDR3 is 15 residues long. The DNA of the CDR3 is TGTGCCAGCAGCTTGGGGACGCCGAACACCGGGGAGCTGTTTTTT. This translates into CASSLGTPNTGELFF.